This entry lists 5 T cell receptor beta chains sequenced from one sample in a study of cytomegalovirus exposure and HLA in healthy donors. PCR involved 60 Vbeta and 13 Jbeta primers. Measured with immunoSEQ multiplex PCR; TCRdb has only the in-frame clones, and not every one. The repertoire holds 120,000 to 150,000 clones, with roughly 80% as singletons. The sample consisted of PBMCs. Source of these receptors: a woman in her thirties or forties in good health and CMV-seropositive.

The J gene is TRBJ2-2, the V gene TRBV5-1; perhaps TRBD1 as D (6 bases). Trimming shortened V by 4 bases and J by 0 bases, and 13 bases separated the two germline ends. CDR1 and CDR2 (germline): SGHRS, YFSETQ. The CDR3 is 16 residues long. CDR3 region: CASSLRQDANTGELFF. DNA for the CDR3: TGCGCCAGCAGCCTCCGACAGGATGCGAACACCGGGGAGCTGTTTTTT.

The CDR3 DNA reads as TGTGCCACCCAGGGGTTCTACGAGCAGTACTTC. Its protein is CATQGFYEQYF. This chain connects TRBV10-3 to TRBJ2-7, with D perhaps TRBD1 (6 bases). The CDR3 extends over 11 amino acids. The germline CDR1 and CDR2 sequences are ENHRY and SYGVKD. The V end was cut by 10 bases, the J end by 3 bases, with 10 bases between.

This clone was seen a handful of times. V is TRBV2 and J is TRBJ2-5; D is ambiguous. Germline CDR1 is SNHLY and CDR2 is FYNNEI. This CDR3 is built from 13 residues. Deletions cut 4 bases from V and 4 bases from J, with 10 bases between. The DNA for the CDR3 is TGTGCCAGCAGTGTGGTTCAGCGAGAGACCCAGTACTTC. This encodes CASSVVQRETQYF.

The rearrangement uses TRBV6-1 and TRBJ2-7; 8 nucleotides match TRBD1. The CDR3 has 13 residues. Trimming at V came to 8 bases and at J to 8 bases, leaving 11 bases not matched to a gene. CDR1 is MNHNS and CDR2 is SASEGT in the germline V gene. The DNA of the CDR3 is TGTGCCAGCGGGACAGGCCTCCCCTCTAAGCAGTACTTC. Translation gives CASGTGLPSKQYF.

CDR3 protein: CASSTRTGEEKLFF. The CDR3 DNA follows: TGTGCCAGCAGTACCCGGACAGGGGAAGAAAAACTGTTTTTT. This rearrangement joins TRBV28 to TRBJ1-4; 9 bases are a match to TRBD1. The germline V gene has CDR1 MDHEN and CDR2 SYDVKM. This CDR3 contains 14 residues. Trimming at V came to 5 bases and at J to 8 bases, leaving 6 bases not matched to a gene.